This T cell receptor (beta chain) was recovered during a study of T cell responses to AZD1222 COVID-19 vaccine. Overall study results and limits: Baseline serostatus was positive in only six AZD1222 recipients.

The germline V and J ends were trimmed by 6 bases and 6 bases, with 11 bases remaining between them. CDR1 and CDR2 (germline): SQVTM, ANQGSEA. The CDR3 length is 12 residues. With regard to this clone: Its antigen is currently unknown.

Clones were sequenced by immunoSEQ multiplex PCR, and TCRdb holds only the in-frame ones, with some missing. The table has roughly 110,000 clones, approximately 88% seen once. The chain couples TRBV29-1 to TRBJ1-4; no firm D call. This clonotype was sampled from an adult who received the AZD1222 COVID-19 vaccine. Specimen: peripheral blood, collected 28 days after the second AZD1222 dose. CDR3 in amino acids: CSVQFRDEKLFF. CDR3 coding DNA: TGCAGCGTCCAGTTCCGCGATGAAAAACTGTTTTTT. The whole variable domain, filled in from reference TRBV29-1 and TRBJ1-4, reads SAVISQKPSRDICQRGTSLTIQCQVDSQVTMMFWYRQQPGQSLTLIATANQGSEATYESGFVIDKFPISRPNLTFSTLTVSNMSPEDSSIYLCSVQFRDEKLFFGSGTQLSVL.